This T cell receptor (beta chain) was sequenced during a study of blood T cell repertoires in COVID-19. In the study overall: Specimens from acute and convalescent COVID-19 originated in the United States, Italy and Spain. Nucleic acid was either cDNA or gDNA, and it came from T cells, B-cell-depleted T cells, or PBMCs.

The ends were cut back, 5 bases at V and 3 bases at J, with 10 bases in the middle. CDR3 length: 13 residues. Assay: immunoSEQ multiplex PCR; the TCRdb copy retains only in-frame clones and omits some. The table shows tens of thousands of clones, with 85% to 95% occurring only once. This sequence was found in a human donor in a cohort sampled during active COVID-19. The chain recombines TRBV12-3 or TRBV12-4 with TRBJ1-2, with TRBD1 as a possible D gene (5 bases). The specimen was peripheral blood. CDR3 protein: CASSIQGHYGYTF. The DNA for the CDR3 is TGTGCCAGCAGTATTCAGGGCCACTATGGCTACACCTTC.